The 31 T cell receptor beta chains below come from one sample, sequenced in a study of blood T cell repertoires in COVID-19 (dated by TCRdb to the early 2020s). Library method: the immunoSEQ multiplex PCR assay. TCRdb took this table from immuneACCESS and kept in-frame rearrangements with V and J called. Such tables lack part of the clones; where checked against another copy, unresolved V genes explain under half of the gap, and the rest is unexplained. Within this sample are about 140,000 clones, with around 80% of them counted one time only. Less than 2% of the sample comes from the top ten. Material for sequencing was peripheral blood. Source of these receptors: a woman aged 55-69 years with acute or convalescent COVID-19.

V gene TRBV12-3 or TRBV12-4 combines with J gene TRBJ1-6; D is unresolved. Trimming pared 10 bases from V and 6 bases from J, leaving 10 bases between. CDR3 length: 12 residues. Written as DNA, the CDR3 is TGTGCCACCAGAAAACTTAATTCACCCCTCCACTTT. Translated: CATRKLNSPLHF.

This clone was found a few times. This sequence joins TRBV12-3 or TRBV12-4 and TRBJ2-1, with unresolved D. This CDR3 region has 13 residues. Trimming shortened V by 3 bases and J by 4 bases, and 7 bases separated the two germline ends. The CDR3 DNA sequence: TGTGCCAGCAGTTTGGAGTCGTACAATGAGCAGTTCTTC. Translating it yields CASSLESYNEQFF.

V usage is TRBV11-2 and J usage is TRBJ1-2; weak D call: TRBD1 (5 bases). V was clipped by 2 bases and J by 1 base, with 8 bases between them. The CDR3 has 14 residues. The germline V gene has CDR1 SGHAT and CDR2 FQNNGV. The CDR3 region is CASSLQGYNYGYTF. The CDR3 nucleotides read TGTGCCAGCAGCTTACAGGGATATAACTATGGCTACACCTTC.

The CDR3 loop is CASSPRQGQPNTEAFF. The CDR3 nucleotides read TGTGCCAGCTCACCACGACAGGGACAGCCGAACACTGAAGCTTTCTTT. V gene TRBV18 combines with J gene TRBJ1-1; 7 bases fit TRBD1. From germline, CDR1 is KGHSH and CDR2 LQKENI. The CDR3 consists of 16 residues. Losses at the gene ends were 1 base for V and 1 base for J; bases not matched to a gene: 6.

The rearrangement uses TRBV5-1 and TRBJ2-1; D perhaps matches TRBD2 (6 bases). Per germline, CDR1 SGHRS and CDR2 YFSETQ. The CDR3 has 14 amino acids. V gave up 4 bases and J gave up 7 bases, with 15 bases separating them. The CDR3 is CASSPGTVRNEQFF. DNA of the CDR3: TGCGCCAGCAGCCCCGGGACTGTAAGAAATGAGCAGTTCTTC.

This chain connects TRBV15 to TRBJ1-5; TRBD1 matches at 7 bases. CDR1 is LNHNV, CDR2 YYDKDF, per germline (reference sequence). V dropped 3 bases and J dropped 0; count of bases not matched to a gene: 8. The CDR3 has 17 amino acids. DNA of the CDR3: TGTGCCACCAGCAGGACAGGGTCCCTTTATAGCAATCAGCCCCAGCATTTT. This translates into CATSRTGSLYSNQPQHF.

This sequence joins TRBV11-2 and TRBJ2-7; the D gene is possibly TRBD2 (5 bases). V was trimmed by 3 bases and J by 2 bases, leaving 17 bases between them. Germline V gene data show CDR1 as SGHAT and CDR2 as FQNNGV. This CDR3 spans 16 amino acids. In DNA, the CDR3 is TGTGCCAGCAGCTTCGGGATGGTCCTTTCAGCCTACGAGCAGTACTTC. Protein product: CASSFGMVLSAYEQYF.

DNA of the CDR3: TGTGCCAGCAGTTACTCGGACTCGCAGTACTTC. This encodes CASSYSDSQYF. V usage is TRBV6-2 or TRBV6-3 and J usage is TRBJ2-7, with D perhaps TRBD2 (5 bases). Trimming removed 0 bases from V and 9 bases from J, with 6 bases in between. CDR1 is MNHEY, CDR2 SVGEGT, per germline. The CDR3 extends over 11 amino acids.

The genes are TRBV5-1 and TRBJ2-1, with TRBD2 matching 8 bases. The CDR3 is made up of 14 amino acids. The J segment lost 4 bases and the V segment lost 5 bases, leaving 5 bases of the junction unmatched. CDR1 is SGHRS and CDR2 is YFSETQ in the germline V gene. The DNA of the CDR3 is TGCGCCAGCAGTCCCGGGACTAGTTACAATGAGCAGTTCTTC. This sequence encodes CASSPGTSYNEQFF. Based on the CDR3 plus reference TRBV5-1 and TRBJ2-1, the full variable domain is KAGVTQTPRYLIKTRGQQVTLSCSPISGHRSVSWYQQTPGQGLQFLFEYFSETQRNKGNFPGRFSGRQFSNSRSEMNVSTLELGDSALYLCASSPGTSYNEQFFGPGTRLTVL.

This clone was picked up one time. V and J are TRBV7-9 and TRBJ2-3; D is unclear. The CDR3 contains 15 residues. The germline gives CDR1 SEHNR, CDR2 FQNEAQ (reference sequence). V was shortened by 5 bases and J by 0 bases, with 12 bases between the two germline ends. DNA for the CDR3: TGTGCCAGCAGCCCCTTGGGCGCGAGCACAGATACGCAGTATTTT. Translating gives CASSPLGASTDTQYF.

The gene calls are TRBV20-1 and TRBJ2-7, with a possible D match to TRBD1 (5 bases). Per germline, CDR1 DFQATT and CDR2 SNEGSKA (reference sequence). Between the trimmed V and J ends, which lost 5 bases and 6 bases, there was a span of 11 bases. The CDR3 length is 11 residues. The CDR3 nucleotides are TGCAGTGCTCGTACAGGTGGCGAGCAGTACTTC. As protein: CSARTGGEQYF.

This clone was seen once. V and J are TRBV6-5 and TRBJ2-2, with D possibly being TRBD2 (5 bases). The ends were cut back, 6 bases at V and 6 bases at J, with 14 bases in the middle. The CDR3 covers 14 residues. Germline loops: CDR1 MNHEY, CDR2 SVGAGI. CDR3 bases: TGTGCCAGCAGGCTAGGGAGCGCGTCCGGGGAGCTGTTTTTT. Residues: CASRLGSASGELFF.

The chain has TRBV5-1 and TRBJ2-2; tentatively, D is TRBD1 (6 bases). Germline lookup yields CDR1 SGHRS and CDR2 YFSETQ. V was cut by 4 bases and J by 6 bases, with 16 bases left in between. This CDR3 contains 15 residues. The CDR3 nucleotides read TGCGCCAGCAGCCCAACACACAGGGTTGCCGGGGAGCTGTTTTTT. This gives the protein CASSPTHRVAGELFF.

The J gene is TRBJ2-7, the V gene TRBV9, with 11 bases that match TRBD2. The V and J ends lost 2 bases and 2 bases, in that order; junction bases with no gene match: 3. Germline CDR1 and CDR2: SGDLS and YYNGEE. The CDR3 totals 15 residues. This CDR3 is CASSVLAGGAYEQYF. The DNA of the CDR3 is TGTGCCAGCAGCGTTTTAGCGGGAGGGGCCTACGAGCAGTACTTC.

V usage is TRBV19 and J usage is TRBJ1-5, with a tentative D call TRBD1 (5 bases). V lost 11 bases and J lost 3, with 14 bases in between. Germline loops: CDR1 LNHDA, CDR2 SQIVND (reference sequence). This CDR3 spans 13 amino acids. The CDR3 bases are TGTGCCGGCCTCGCGGGGCACAATCAGCCCCAGCATTTT. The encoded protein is CAGLAGHNQPQHF.

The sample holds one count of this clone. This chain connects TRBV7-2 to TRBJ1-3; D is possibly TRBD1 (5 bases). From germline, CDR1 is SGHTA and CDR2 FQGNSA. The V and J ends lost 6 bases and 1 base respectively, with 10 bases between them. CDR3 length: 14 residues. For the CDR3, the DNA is TGTGCCAGCAGTAAAAGGGGATCTGGAAACACCATATATTTT. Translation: CASSKRGSGNTIYF. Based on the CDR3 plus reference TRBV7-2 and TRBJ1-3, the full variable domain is GAGVSQSPSNKVTEKGKDVELRCDPISGHTALYWYRQSLGQGLEFLIYFQGNSAPDKSGLPSDRFSAERTGGSVSTLTIQRTQQEDSAVYLCASSKRGSGNTIYFGEGSWLTVV.

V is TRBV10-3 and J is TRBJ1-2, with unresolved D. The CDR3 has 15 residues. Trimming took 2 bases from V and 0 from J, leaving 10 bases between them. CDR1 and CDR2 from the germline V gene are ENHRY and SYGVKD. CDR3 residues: CAISELGAANYGYTF. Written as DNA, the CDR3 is TGTGCCATCAGTGAGCTAGGAGCAGCTAACTATGGCTACACCTTC.

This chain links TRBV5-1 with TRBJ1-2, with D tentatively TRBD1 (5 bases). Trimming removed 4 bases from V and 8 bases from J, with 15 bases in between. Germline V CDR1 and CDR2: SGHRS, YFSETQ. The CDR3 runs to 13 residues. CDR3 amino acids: CASSPRRGEGYTF. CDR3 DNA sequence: TGCGCCAGCAGCCCCCGGCGGGGGGAAGGCTACACCTTC.

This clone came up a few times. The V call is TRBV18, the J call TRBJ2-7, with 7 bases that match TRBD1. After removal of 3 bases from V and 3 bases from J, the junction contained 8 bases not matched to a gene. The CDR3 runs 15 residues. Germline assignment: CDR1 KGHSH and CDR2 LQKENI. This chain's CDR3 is CASSPPTGRDYEQYF. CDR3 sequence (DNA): TGTGCCAGCTCACCTCCGACAGGGCGAGACTACGAGCAGTACTTC.

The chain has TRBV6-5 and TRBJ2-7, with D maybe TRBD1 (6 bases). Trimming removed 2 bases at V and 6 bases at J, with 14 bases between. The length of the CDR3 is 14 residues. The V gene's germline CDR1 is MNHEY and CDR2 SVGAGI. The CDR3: CASSYTRGSAEQYF. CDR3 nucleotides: TGTGCCAGCAGTTACACCAGGGGCAGCGCCGAGCAGTACTTC.

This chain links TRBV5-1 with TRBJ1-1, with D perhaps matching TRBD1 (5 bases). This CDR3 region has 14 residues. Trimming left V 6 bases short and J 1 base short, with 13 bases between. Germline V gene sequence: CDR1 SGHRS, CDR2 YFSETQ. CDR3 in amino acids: CASKTHRTNTEAFF. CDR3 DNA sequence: TGCGCCAGCAAGACCCACAGGACGAACACTGAAGCTTTCTTT.

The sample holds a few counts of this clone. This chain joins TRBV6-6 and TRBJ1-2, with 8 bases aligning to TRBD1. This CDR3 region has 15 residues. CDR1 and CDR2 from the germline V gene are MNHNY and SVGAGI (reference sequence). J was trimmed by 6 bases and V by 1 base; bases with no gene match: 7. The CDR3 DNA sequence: TGTGCCAGCAGTTACTTGGACAGGGATCGGGATGGCTACACCTTC. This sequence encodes CASSYLDRDRDGYTF.

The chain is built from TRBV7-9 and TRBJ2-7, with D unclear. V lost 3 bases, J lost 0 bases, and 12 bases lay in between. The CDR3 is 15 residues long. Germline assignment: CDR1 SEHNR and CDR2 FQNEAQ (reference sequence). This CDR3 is CASSLDKRSSYEQYF. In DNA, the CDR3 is TGTGCCAGCAGCTTGGATAAACGGAGCTCCTACGAGCAGTACTTC.

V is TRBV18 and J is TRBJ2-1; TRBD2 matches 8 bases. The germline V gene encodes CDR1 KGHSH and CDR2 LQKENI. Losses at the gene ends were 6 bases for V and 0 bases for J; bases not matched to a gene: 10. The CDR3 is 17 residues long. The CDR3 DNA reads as TGTGCCAGCTCCCTGGGACTAGGCGGCTTCTCCTACAATGAGCAGTTCTTC. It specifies CASSLGLGGFSYNEQFF.

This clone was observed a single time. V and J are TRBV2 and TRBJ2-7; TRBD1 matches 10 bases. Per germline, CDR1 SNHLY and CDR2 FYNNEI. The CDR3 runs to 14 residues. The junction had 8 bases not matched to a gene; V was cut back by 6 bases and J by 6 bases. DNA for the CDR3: TGTGCCAGCAGCGATGGGACAGGGGTTCCCGAGCAGTACTTC. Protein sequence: CASSDGTGVPEQYF.

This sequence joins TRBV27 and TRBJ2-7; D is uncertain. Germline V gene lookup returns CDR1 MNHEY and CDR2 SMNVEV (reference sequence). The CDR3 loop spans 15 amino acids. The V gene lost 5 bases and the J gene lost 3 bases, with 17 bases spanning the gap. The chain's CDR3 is CASSPSITADYEQYF. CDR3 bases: TGTGCCAGCAGTCCATCGATAACCGCGGACTACGAGCAGTACTTC.

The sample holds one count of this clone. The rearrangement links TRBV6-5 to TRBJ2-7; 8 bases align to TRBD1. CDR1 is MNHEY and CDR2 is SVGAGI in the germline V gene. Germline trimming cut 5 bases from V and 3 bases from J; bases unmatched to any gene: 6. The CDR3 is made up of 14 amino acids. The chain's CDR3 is CASSTGGIGYEQYF. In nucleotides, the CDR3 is TGTGCCAGCAGTACAGGGGGGATAGGCTACGAGCAGTACTTC.

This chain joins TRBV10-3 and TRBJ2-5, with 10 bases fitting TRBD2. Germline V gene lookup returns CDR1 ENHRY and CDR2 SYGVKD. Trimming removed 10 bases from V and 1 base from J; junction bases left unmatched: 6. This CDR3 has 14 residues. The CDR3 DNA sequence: TGTGCCACCGAAGCGGGAGGGCCCCAAGAGACCCAGTACTTC. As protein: CATEAGGPQETQYF.

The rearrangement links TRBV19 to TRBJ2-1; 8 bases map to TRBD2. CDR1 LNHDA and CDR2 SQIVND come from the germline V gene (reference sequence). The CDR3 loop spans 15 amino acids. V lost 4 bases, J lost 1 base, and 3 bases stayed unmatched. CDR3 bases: TGTGCCAGTAGTAAGCGGGAGAAGTCCTACAATGAGCAGTTCTTC. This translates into CASSKREKSYNEQFF. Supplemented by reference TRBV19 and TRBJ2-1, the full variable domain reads DGGITQSPKYLFRKEGQNVTLSCEQNLNHDAMYWYRQDPGQGLRLIYYSQIVNDFQKGDIAEGYSVSREKKESFPLTVTSAQKNPTAFYLCASSKREKSYNEQFFGPGTRLTVL.

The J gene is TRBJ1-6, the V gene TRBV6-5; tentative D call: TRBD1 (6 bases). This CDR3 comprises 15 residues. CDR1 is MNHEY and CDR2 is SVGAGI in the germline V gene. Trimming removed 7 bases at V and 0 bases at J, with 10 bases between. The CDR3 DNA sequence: TGTGCCAGCATCCCGACAGGCTCCTATAATTCACCCCTCCACTTT. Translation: CASIPTGSYNSPLHF.

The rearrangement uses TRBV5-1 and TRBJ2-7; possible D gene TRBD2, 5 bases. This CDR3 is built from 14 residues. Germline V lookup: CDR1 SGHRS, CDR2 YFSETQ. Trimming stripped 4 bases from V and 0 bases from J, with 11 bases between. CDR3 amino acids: CASSPERISYEQYF. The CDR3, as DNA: TGCGCCAGCAGCCCGGAGCGGATCTCCTACGAGCAGTACTTC.